The entry below gives a single T cell receptor beta chain sequence along with its context. Additional DNA sequences in this sample encode the identical CDR3. Germline V lookup: CDR1 SGDLS, CDR2 YYNGEE. Trimming at V came to 0 bases and at J to 3 bases, leaving 0 bases not matched to a gene. The CDR3 contains 14 residues. Generated by immunoSEQ multiplex PCR, the TCRdb table keeps only in-frame clones and is missing some. The sample lists 160,000 or so clones, approximately 79% occurring once. This record comes from a study of blood T cell repertoires in COVID-19. The chain links TRBV9 to TRBJ2-5, with 9 nucleotides matching TRBD1. Source material: peripheral blood. The TCR sequence derives from a woman older than 75 with acute or convalescent COVID-19. The CDR3 bases are TGTGCCAGCAGCGTAGGACAGGGGGAAGAGACCCAGTACTTC. Translation: CASSVGQGEETQYF.